The 8 T cell receptor beta chains reported below all come from one sample, sequenced in a study of blood T cell repertoires in COVID-19. The repertoire was sequenced with immunoSEQ multiplex PCR; TCRdb's copy has only in-frame clones and lacks some. The top ten hold 9.5% to 15% of the sample, which has about 130,000 clones, 84% seen once. Sequenced sample: peripheral blood. The receptors were sampled from a human donor in a cohort sampled during active COVID-19.

The CDR3 nucleotides are TGTGCCAGCAGCCTCGCGGTGACAGACCTGGGCTACACCTTC. Amino acids: CASSLAVTDLGYTF. This rearrangement joins TRBV5-6 to TRBJ1-2, with D tentatively TRBD1 (5 bases). V was shortened by 4 bases and J by 8 bases, with 18 bases between the two germline ends. The V gene's germline CDR1 is SGHDT and CDR2 YYEEEE. The CDR3 loop spans 14 amino acids.

This chain links TRBV10-1 with TRBJ2-4; D is possibly TRBD1 (6 bases). The CDR3 length is 13 residues. Germline CDR1 WNHNN, CDR2 SYGVQD (reference sequence). V was trimmed by 5 bases and J by 10 bases, leaving 15 bases between them. The CDR3 is CASSMDSGGIQYF. CDR3 nucleotides: TGCGCCAGCAGTATGGACAGTGGAGGAATTCAGTACTTC.

This chain joins TRBV19 and TRBJ2-4; D perhaps matches TRBD1 (5 bases). This CDR3 has 14 residues. The V end lost 5 bases, the J end lost 0 bases, and 8 bases lay between the germline ends. Germline CDR1 is LNHDA and CDR2 is SQIVND (reference sequence). This CDR3 reads CASSSRVAKNIQYF. CDR3 sequence (DNA): TGTGCCAGTAGTTCCAGGGTAGCCAAAAACATTCAGTACTTC.

J is TRBJ1-1 and V is TRBV11-2; TRBD1 might be the D (6 bases). The CDR3 extends over 15 amino acids. CDR1 is SGHAT, CDR2 FQNNGV, per germline. V lost 2 bases, J lost 1 base, and 11 bases lay in between. Here the CDR3 reads CASSLTARGNTEAFF. The DNA for the CDR3 is TGTGCCAGCAGCTTAACCGCCAGGGGGAACACTGAAGCTTTCTTT.

The V and J genes are TRBV6-1 and TRBJ1-5; TRBD1 matches 9 bases. The CDR3 runs to 17 residues. Germline assignment: CDR1 MNHNS and CDR2 SASEGT. V lost 4 bases and J lost 0; bases outside the gene matches: 7. This CDR3 is CASSGGQGGHSNQPQHF. The DNA of the CDR3 is TGTGCCAGCAGTGGGGGACAGGGAGGGCATAGCAATCAGCCCCAGCATTTT.

The gene calls are TRBV11-3 and TRBJ2-2; 7 bases fit TRBD1. This CDR3 is 15 amino acids long. The germline CDR1 and CDR2 sequences are SGHNT and YENEEA. V gave up 5 bases and J gave up 2 bases; unmatched junction bases: 5. This CDR3 is CASSRGTANTGELFF. In DNA form, the CDR3 reads TGTGCCAGCAGCCGTGGGACAGCTAACACCGGGGAGCTGTTTTTT.

This rearrangement joins TRBV4-1 to TRBJ1-3; 10 bases align to TRBD1. The CDR3 runs to 15 residues. With 5 bases clipped from V and 2 bases from J, the junction kept 3 bases outside the gene matches. CDR1 is MGHRA and CDR2 is YSYEKL in the germline V gene. DNA of the CDR3: TGCGCCAGCAGCAAGGGACAGGGGACTGGAAACACCATATATTTT. It encodes CASSKGQGTGNTIYF.

The genes are TRBV7-3 and TRBJ2-1; no clear D. This CDR3 comprises 13 residues. Germline V lookup: CDR1 SGHTA, CDR2 FQGTGA. Trimming removed 0 bases at V and 4 bases at J, with 4 bases between. This CDR3 reads CASSLTRYNEQFF. Here the CDR3 DNA reads TGTGCCAGCAGCTTAACCAGATACAATGAGCAGTTCTTC.